The T cell receptor (beta chain) under discussion was sequenced for a study of T cell responses to AZD1222 COVID-19 vaccine. Study-wide results and limits: Every sample of the repertoires postdated the peak T cell response. The reported proportion of spike-specific TCRs targeting unmutated variant regions was nearly half.

Produced via immunoSEQ multiplex PCR; TCRdb's table is partial and in-frame only. The table has some 81,000 clones, about 86% seen once. To note about this clone: The antigen is undetermined.

CDR3 length equals 15 residues. Per germline, CDR1 MNHNY and CDR2 SVGAGI (reference sequence). V lost 6 bases to trimming and J lost 4 bases; unmatched junction nucleotides: 9. Sample: peripheral blood, taken 28 days after the second AZD1222 dose. The gene calls are TRBV6-6 and TRBJ2-1; TRBD2 matches at 7 bases. The sequence was collected from an adult who received the AZD1222 COVID-19 vaccine. The CDR3 reads CASRRTSSRYNEQFF. CDR3 bases: TGTGCCAGCAGACGGACTAGTTCGAGATACAATGAGCAGTTCTTC.